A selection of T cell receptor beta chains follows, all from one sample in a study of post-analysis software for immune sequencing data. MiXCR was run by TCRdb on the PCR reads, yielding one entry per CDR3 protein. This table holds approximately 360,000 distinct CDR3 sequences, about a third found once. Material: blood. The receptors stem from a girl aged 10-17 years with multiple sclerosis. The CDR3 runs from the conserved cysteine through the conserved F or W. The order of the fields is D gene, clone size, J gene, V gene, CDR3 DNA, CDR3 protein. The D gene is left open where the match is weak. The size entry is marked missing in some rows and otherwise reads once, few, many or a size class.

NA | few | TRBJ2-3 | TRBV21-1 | TGTGCCAGCAGCCGATATTGGGACACAGATACGCAGTATTTT | CASSRYWDTDTQYF
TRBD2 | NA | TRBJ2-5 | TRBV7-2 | TGTGCCAGCCGCCCTAGCGGGGAGGAGACCCAGTACTTC | CASRPSGEETQYF
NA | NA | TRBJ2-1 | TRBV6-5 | TGTGCCAGCAGTTCAACTCCAGACAGTTTCTCCTACAATGAGCAGTTCTTC | CASSSTPDSFSYNEQFF
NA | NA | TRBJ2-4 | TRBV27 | TGTGCCAGCAGTTTATCCCGTGGGCGTTCCAAAAACATTCAGTACTTC | CASSLSRGRSKNIQYF
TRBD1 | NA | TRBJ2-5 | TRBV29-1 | TGCAGCGTTCTGGGGACAGGAATTAGCAATGAGCAGTACTTC | CSVLGTGISNEQYF
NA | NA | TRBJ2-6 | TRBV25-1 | TGTGCCAGCGCGAACGGAAGCTCTGGGGCCAACGTCCTGACTTTC | CASANGSSGANVLTF
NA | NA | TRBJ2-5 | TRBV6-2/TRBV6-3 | TGTGCCAGCAGTTACGTCAGCCGCCAAGAGACCCAGTACTTC | CASSYVSRQETQYF
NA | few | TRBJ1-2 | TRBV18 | TGTGCCAGCTCATTTGTTAGTGAATCTAACTATGGCTACACCTTC | CASSFVSESNYGYTF
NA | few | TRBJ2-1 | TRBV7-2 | TGTGCCAGCAGCTTACTCAGCCCAGAGCTTCCCAACTACAATGAGCAGTTCTTC | CASSLLSPELPNYNEQFF
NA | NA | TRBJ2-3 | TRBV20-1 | TGCAGTGCTAGGGGGGTAGCTAGCACAGATACGCAGTATTTT | CSARGVASTDTQYF
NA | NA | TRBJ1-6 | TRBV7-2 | TGTGCCAGCAGCCCACAGGGTGACGATTCACCCCTCCACTTT | CASSPQGDDSPLHF
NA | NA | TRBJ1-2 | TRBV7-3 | TGTGCCAGCAGCTTAACAGGGGACAACCCCTACACCTTC | CASSLTGDNPYTF
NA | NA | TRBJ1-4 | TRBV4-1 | TGCGCCAGCAGCCAAACAGGGTGGGCTGAAAAACTGTTTTTT | CASSQTGWAEKLFF
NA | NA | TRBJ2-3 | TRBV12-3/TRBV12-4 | TGTGCCAGCAGTTGGACGGGGGCGGGTACAGATACGCGGTATTTT | CASSWTGAGTDTRYF
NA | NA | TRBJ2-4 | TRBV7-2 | TGTGCCAGCAGCGGCATATTCGGGGGCCAGTACTTC | CASSGIFGGQYF
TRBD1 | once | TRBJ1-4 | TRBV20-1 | TGCAGTGCTCCCGGACAGGGGAGGGAAAAACTGTTTTTT | CSAPGQGREKLFF
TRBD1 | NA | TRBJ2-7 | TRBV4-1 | TGCGCCAGCAGCCAAGATGCAGGGGGCCCCTACGAGCAGTACTTC | CASSQDAGGPYEQYF
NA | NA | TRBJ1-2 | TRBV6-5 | TGTGCCAGCAGTTCGCCCTGGGGGGGGGCTAAGGCTGGCTACACCTTC | CASSSPWGGAKAGYTF
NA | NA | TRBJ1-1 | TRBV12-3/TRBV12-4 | TGTGCCAGCACCTACGACACAGTGAACACTGAAGCTTTCTTT | CASTYDTVNTEAFF
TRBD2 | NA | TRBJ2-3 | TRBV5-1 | TGCGCCAGCAACATAGCGGGGGGGAGGGCAGATACGCAGTATTTT | CASNIAGGRADTQYF
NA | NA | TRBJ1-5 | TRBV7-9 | TGTGCCAGCAGCTTAGGGGGGGGGTCTCAGCCCCAGCATTTT | CASSLGGGSQPQHF
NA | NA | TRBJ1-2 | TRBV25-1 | TGTGCCAGCAGCGATACAGGGATTAACTATGGCTACACCTTC | CASSDTGINYGYTF
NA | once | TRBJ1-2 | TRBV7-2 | TGTGCCAGCAGCTTACTGAGGATCGGCTACACCTTC | CASSLLRIGYTF
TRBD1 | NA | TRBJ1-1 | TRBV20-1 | TGCAGTGCTGATAAAAGACAGGGCACTGAAGCTTTCTTT | CSADKRQGTEAFF
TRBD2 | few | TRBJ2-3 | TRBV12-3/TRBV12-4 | TGTGCCAGCAGCCCAGCGGGGGGCCTCACAGATACGCAGTATTTT | CASSPAGGLTDTQYF
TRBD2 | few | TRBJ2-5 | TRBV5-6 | TGTGCCAGCAGCCGTCCGGGACTAAGTCAAGAGACCCAGTACTTC | CASSRPGLSQETQYF
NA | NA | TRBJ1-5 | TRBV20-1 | TGCAGTGCTGGGACACTTAATCAGCCCCAGCATTTT | CSAGTLNQPQHF
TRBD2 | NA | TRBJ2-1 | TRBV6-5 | TGTGCCAGCAGTTTTGGCGGGGGGGCAGCTGAGCAGTTCTTC | CASSFGGGAAEQFF
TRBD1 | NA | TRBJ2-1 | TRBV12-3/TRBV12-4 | TGTGTCAGCAGCACGGACAGGGGGTCGTACAATGAGCAGTTCTTC | CVSSTDRGSYNEQFF
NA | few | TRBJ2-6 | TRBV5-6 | TGTGCCAGCCTCAGGCTATCTGGGGCCAACGTCCTGACTTTC | CASLRLSGANVLTF
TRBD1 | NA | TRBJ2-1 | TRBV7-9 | TGTGCCAGCAGCTTAAAGGCGGGACAGGGGAACAATGAGCAGTTCTTC | CASSLKAGQGNNEQFF
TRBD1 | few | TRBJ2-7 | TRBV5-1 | TGCGCCAGCAGCGGGACGACAGGGGTCTACGAGCAGTACTTC | CASSGTTGVYEQYF
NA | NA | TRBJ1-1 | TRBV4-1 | TGCGCCAGCAGCCAAGATGGCCACAGGGTTAGTGAAGCTTTCTTT | CASSQDGHRVSEAFF
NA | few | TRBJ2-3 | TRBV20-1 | TGCAGTGCCGCAGAGGAGTTCCGGACAGATACGCAGTATTTT | CSAAEEFRTDTQYF
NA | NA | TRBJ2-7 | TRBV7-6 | TGTGCCAGCGGGGGCTCAATAGACTACGAGCAGTACTTC | CASGGSIDYEQYF
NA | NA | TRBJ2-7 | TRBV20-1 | TGCAGTGCTAGTGGGCAGGGTAACATCCGTTCATCATACGAGCAGTACTTC | CSASGQGNIRSSYEQYF
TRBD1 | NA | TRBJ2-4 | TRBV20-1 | TGCAGTGCTAGGGGACAGGGGAGAGTCAAAAACATTCAGTACTTC | CSARGQGRVKNIQYF
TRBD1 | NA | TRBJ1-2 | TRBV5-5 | TGTGCCAGCAGCCTTCGACAGGGCTATGGCTACACCTTC | CASSLRQGYGYTF
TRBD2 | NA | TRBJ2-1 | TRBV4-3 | TGCGCCAGCAGCCAAGAAGGAGCGGGGGCCTACAATGAGCAGTTCTTC | CASSQEGAGAYNEQFF
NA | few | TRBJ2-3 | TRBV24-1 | TGTGCCACCAGTGATTCCGCGTGGGGACTCACAGATACGCAGTATTTT | CATSDSAWGLTDTQYF
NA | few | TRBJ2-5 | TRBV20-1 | TGCAGTGCTAGTCGCGTGCAGGGGATGGAGACCCAGTACTTC | CSASRVQGMETQYF
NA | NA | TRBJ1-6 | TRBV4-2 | TGTGCCAGCAGCCAAGTCCAAGGGCGGGGACCCCTTAATTCACCCCTCCACTTT | CASSQVQGRGPLNSPLHF
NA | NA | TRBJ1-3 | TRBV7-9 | TGTGCCAGCAGCCCAGCCCCGAGGGGGGCGACTGGAAACACCATATATTTT | CASSPAPRGATGNTIYF
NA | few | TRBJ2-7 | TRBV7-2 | TGTGCCAGCAGCTTAACAGGCTCAGCCTACGAGCAGTACTTC | CASSLTGSAYEQYF
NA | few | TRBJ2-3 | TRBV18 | TGTGCCAGCTCCCCCGGGACTGCAGATACGCAGTATTTT | CASSPGTADTQYF
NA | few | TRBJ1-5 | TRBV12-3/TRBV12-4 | TGTGCCAGCAGCGTACGAGGGGTTGGCAATCAGCCCCAGCATTTT | CASSVRGVGNQPQHF
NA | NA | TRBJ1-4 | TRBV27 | TGTGCCAGCAGCTGGGGGACGGCTTCTAATGAAAAACTGTTTTTT | CASSWGTASNEKLFF
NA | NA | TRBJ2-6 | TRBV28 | TGTGCCAGCAGACGAGCGGCAGGGAGCACTGGGGCCAACGTCCTGACTTTC | CASRRAAGSTGANVLTF
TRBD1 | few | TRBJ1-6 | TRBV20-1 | TGCAGTGCTAGAAAGACAGGGGGCGGTTCACCCCTCCACTTT | CSARKTGGGSPLHF
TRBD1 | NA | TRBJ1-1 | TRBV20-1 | TGCAGTGCTAGAGAGGACAGGGGGCGAACTGAAGCTTTCTTT | CSAREDRGRTEAFF
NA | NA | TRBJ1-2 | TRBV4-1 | TGCGCCAGCAGCCAAGATGCCGACTATACTAGTCATGGCTACACCTTC | CASSQDADYTSHGYTF
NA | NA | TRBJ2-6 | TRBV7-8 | TGTGCCAGCAGCTATACAGTCTCTGGGGCCAACGTCCTGACTTTC | CASSYTVSGANVLTF
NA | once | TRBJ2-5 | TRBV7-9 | TGTGCCAGCAGCTTGGATCCGGGACCCTCAGTGGCCCAGTACTTC | CASSLDPGPSVAQYF
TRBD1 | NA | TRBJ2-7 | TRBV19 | TGTGCCAGTAGTATGCAGGGGGCCTACGAGCAGTACTTC | CASSMQGAYEQYF
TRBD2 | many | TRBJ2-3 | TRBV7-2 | TGTGCCAGCAGCTTAGATGGGACTACTACAGATACGCAGTATTTT | CASSLDGTTTDTQYF